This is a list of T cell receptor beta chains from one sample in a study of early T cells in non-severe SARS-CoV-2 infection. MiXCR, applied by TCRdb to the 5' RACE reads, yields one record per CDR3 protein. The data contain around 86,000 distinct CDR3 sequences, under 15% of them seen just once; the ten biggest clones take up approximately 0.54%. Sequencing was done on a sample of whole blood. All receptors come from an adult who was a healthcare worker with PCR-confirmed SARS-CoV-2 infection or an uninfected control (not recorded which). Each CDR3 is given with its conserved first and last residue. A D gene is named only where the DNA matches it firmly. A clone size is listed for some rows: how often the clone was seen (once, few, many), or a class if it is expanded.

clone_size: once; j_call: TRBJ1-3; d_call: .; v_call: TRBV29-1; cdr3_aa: CSVGRSSGNTIYF; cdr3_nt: TGCAGCGTGGGACGGAGCTCTGGAAACACCATATATTTT
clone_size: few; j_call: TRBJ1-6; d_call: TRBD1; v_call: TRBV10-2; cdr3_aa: CASTGQGLRSPLHF; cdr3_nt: TGCGCCAGCACAGGACAGGGACTTAGGTCACCCCTCCACTTT
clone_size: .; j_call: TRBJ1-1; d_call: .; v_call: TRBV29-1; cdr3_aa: CSVSTGPVEAFF; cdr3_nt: TGCAGCGTCTCCACCGGGCCCGTGGAGGCTTTCTTT
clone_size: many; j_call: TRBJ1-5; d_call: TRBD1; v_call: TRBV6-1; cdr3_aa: CASSEFWTGGIQPQHF; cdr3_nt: TGTGCCAGCAGTGAATTTTGGACAGGGGGCATACAGCCCCAGCATTTT
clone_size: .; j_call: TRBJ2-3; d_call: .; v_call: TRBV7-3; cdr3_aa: CASSAVTDTQYF; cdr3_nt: TGTGCCAGCAGCGCCGTCACAGATACGCAGTATTTT
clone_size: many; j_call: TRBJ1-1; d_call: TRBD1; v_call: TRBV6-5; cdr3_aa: CASSFLYRGRTEAFF; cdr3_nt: TGTGCCAGCAGTTTCCTATACAGGGGAAGAACTGAAGCTTTCTTT
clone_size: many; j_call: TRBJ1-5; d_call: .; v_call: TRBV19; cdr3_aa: CASSTTVRSNQPQHF; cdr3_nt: TGTGCCAGTAGTACGACAGTAAGAAGCAATCAGCCCCAGCATTTT
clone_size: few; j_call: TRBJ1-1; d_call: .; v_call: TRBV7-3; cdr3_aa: CASSTYQGSRAFF; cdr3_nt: TGTGCCAGCAGTACTTACCAGGGTTCTCGGGCTTTCTTT
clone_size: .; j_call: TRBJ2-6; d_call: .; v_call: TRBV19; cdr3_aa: CASSPQGRQSSGANVLTF; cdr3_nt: TGTGCCAGTAGTCCCCAGGGCAGACAAAGCTCTGGGGCCAACGTCCTGACTTTC
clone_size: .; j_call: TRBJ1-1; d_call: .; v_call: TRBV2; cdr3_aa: CASGRTQVNTEAFF; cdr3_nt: TGTGCCAGTGGACGTACACAGGTGAACACTGAAGCTTTCTTT
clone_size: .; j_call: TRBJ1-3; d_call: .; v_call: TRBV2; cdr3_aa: CASSERRAGNTIYF; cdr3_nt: TGTGCCAGCAGTGAACGGAGAGCCGGAAACACCATATATTTT
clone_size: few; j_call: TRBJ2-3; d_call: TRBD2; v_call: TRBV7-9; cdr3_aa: CASSFSGGLSTDTQYF; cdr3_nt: TGTGCCAGCAGCTTTAGCGGGGGCCTTAGCACAGATACGCAGTATTTT
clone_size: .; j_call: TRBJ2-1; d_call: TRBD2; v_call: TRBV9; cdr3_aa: CASSVAEGRAYNEQFF; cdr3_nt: TGTGCCAGCAGCGTAGCTGAAGGGAGGGCTTACAATGAGCAGTTCTTC
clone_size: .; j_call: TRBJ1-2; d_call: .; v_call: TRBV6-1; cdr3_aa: CASNKSSANYGYTF; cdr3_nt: TGTGCCAGCAATAAAAGTTCAGCGAACTATGGCTACACCTTC
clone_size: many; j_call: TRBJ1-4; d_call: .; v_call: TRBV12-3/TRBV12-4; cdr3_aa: CASSRTGSNEKLFF; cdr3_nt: TGTGCCAGCAGTCGCACAGGTTCTAATGAAAAACTGTTTTTT
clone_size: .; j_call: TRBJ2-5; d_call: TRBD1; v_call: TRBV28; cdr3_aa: CASRLLQGARETQYF; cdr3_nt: TGTGCCAGCAGGTTACTCCAGGGGGCTCGAGAGACCCAGTACTTC
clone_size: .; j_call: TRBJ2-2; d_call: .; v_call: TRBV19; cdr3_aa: CASKMSQSLSGELFF; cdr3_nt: TGTGCCAGTAAGATGAGTCAGTCTCTTTCCGGGGAGCTGTTTTTT
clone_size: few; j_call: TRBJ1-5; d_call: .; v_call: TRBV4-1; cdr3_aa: CASRRYAGTGQPQHF; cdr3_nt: TGCGCCAGCAGGCGATACGCAGGGACTGGACAGCCCCAGCATTTT
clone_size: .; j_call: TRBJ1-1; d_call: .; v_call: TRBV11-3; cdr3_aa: CASSVRQGTEAFF; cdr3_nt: TGTGCCAGCAGCGTCCGGCAAGGCACTGAAGCTTTCTTT
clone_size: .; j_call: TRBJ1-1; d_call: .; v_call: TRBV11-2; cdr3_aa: CASSPTFGDISTEAFF; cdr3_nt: TGTGCCAGCAGCCCGACCTTCGGGGACATCAGCACTGAAGCTTTCTTT